The sequence of this T cell receptor (beta chain) was determined in a study of response to subunit inactivated influenza vaccine. TCRdb re-called the RT-PCR reads with MiXCR, one entry per CDR3 protein. Of approximately 530,000 distinct CDR3 sequences listed, around 13% are singletons. This CDR3 is 16 amino acids long. The V end was cut by 3 bases, the J end by 7 bases, with 24 bases between. CDR1 DFQATT and CDR2 SNEGSKA come from the germline V gene (reference sequence). This clonotype has more than one count but fewer than ten. The antigen remains undetermined. Regarding the study as a whole: A suggestion made by the authors is that each seasonal influenza vaccination recruits few new T cells.

This TCR derives from a man between 50 and 59 years old who received an inactivated influenza vaccine. Here the sequenced sample was PBMCs from blood, taken roughly 47 days after vaccination. The chain uses TRBV20-1 and TRBJ1-1; no reliable D call. CDR3 DNA sequence: TGCAGTGCTAGGGAACAGACGATGAACAGACTTTATGAAGCTTTCTTT. Its protein is CSAREQTMNRLYEAFF.